Following are 20 T cell receptor beta chains from one sample sequenced in a study of memory B cells and T cells in multiple sclerosis. Separate sequencing covered autoproliferating (CFSE-dim) and non-proliferating (CFSE-high) T cells from stimulus-free culture. Fewer than 65 million CFSE-labeled PBMCs were cultured about seven days unstimulated, then replicate wells were pooled. Clones were read by immunoSEQ multiplex PCR, and TCRdb kept only the in-frame ones, dropping some. Among about 32,000 clones listed, around 86% were seen once. These receptors have no known antigen. The sample consisted of PBMCs from blood kept in culture. Receptors originate from a human donor with multiple sclerosis.

The chain employs TRBV10-3 and TRBJ2-7; a weak D match, TRBD1 (6 bases). V was trimmed by 2 bases and J by 1 base, leaving 24 bases between them. The CDR3 spans 19 residues. CDR1 ENHRY and CDR2 SYGVKD come from the germline V gene. CDR3 DNA sequence: TGTGCCATCAGTGAGGCATGGACAGTCAGTTCTCGGGGTTCCTACGAGCAGTACTTC. Translated: CAISEAWTVSSRGSYEQYF.

The chain links TRBV27 to TRBJ1-1, with D uncertain. Per the germline V gene, CDR1 is MNHEY and CDR2 is SMNVEV (reference sequence). The CDR3 runs to 14 residues. Trimming took off 0 bases at V and 9 bases at J, with 14 bases between the two ends. In nucleotides, the CDR3 is TGTGCCAGCAGTTTATCCACCACAGTATTCCAAGCTTTCTTT. Encoded protein: CASSLSTTVFQAFF.

V and J are TRBV9 and TRBJ1-1; D gene uncertain. The V end was cut by 0 bases, the J end by 1 base, with 10 bases between. Per the germline V gene, CDR1 is SGDLS and CDR2 is YYNGEE. This CDR3 is 15 amino acids long. The DNA for the CDR3 is TGTGCCAGCAGCGTAGTGGTAGGGAAGAACACTGAAGCTTTCTTT. Its translation: CASSVVVGKNTEAFF.

CDR3 protein: CASSIDQVWGRHPGELFF. The CDR3 nucleotides read TGTGCCAGTAGTATAGATCAGGTGTGGGGCAGGCACCCCGGGGAGCTGTTTTTT. The genes are TRBV19 and TRBJ2-2; the D gene is possibly TRBD1 (5 bases). Germline V gives CDR1 LNHDA, CDR2 SQIVND (reference sequence). Between the trimmed V and J ends, which lost 0 bases and 6 bases, there was a span of 20 bases. The CDR3 covers 18 residues.

In DNA, the CDR3 is TGTGCCAGCAGCGTGGACAGGGGAAACACCGGGGAGCTGTTTTTT. Encoded protein: CASSVDRGNTGELFF. This chain links TRBV2 with TRBJ2-2, with 9 positions matching TRBD1. The CDR3 has 15 amino acids. The germline gives CDR1 SNHLY, CDR2 FYNNEI. V gave up 6 bases and J gave up 2 bases; unmatched junction bases: 4.

V and J are TRBV7-9 and TRBJ2-7; 7 nucleotides line up with TRBD1. With V trimmed by 5 bases and J by 4 bases, 8 bases remained unmatched. This CDR3 has 14 amino acids. Germline CDR1 and CDR2: SEHNR and FQNEAQ (reference sequence). This CDR3 is CASSPQDRRYEQYF. In DNA form, the CDR3 reads TGTGCCAGCAGCCCCCAGGACAGGAGATACGAGCAGTACTTC.

The chain links TRBV5-1 to TRBJ2-4; possible D gene TRBD1, 5 bases. Trimming stripped 0 bases from V and 8 bases from J, with 15 bases between. Germline-derived CDR1 and CDR2 are SGHRS and YFSETQ. The CDR3 sequence is 15 residues long. CDR3 amino acids: CASSLAPGFGDIQYF. CDR3 sequence (DNA): TGCGCCAGCAGCTTGGCCCCAGGGTTTGGGGACATTCAGTACTTC.

The table lists this clone with a count of one. The chain is built from TRBV4-1 and TRBJ2-7; tentatively, D is TRBD2 (5 bases). The CDR3 is 14 amino acids. V was trimmed by 4 bases and J by 3 bases, leaving 13 bases between them. CDR1 is MGHRA and CDR2 is YSYEKL in the germline V gene. CDR3: CASSPGFGDYEQYF. Written as DNA, the CDR3 is TGCGCCAGCAGCCCTGGATTCGGGGACTACGAGCAGTACTTC.

The rearrangement uses TRBV7-9 and TRBJ2-1; perhaps TRBD1 as D (6 bases). Germline CDR1 and CDR2: SEHNR and FQNEAQ (reference sequence). This CDR3 contains 14 residues. The V end was cut by 4 bases, the J end by 4 bases, with 11 bases between. The CDR3 here is CASSSRQDYNEQFF. DNA for the CDR3: TGTGCCAGCAGCTCCCGACAGGATTACAATGAGCAGTTCTTC. The entire variable domain, with the rest obtained from reference TRBV7-9 and TRBJ2-1, is as follows: DTGVSQNPRHKITKRGQNVTFRCDPISEHNRLYWYRQTLGQGPEFLTYFQNEAQLEKSRLLSDRFSAERPKGSFSTLEIQRTEQGDSAMYLCASSSRQDYNEQFFGPGTRLTVL.

The chain employs TRBV6-5 and TRBJ2-1, with 10 nucleotides matching TRBD2. CDR3 size: 14 residues. The germline gives CDR1 MNHEY, CDR2 SVGAGI. The junction had 3 bases not matched to a gene; V was cut back by 5 bases and J by 5 bases. CDR3 nucleotide sequence: TGTGCCAGCAGTAGCGGGAGGGCCCACAATGAGCAGTTCTTC. It is translated as CASSSGRAHNEQFF.

This clone showed up just once. This chain uses TRBV5-1 with TRBJ2-1, with 8 bases identical to TRBD1. CDR1 is SGHRS and CDR2 is YFSETQ in the germline V gene. The CDR3 length is 16 residues. The junction had 6 bases not matched to a gene; V was cut back by 0 bases and J by 4 bases. CDR3 loop: CASSLGDRGKYNEQFF. CDR3 sequence (DNA): TGCGCCAGCAGCTTGGGAGACAGGGGTAAATACAATGAGCAGTTCTTC. Full variable domain (missing parts from reference TRBV5-1 and TRBJ2-1): KAGVTQTPRYLIKTRGQQVTLSCSPISGHRSVSWYQQTPGQGLQFLFEYFSETQRNKGNFPGRFSGRQFSNSRSEMNVSTLELGDSALYLCASSLGDRGKYNEQFFGPGTRLTVL.

The chain recombines TRBV19 with TRBJ1-2; the D is unclear. CDR3 length: 14 residues. Germline lookup yields CDR1 LNHDA and CDR2 SQIVND (reference sequence). Trimming removed 5 bases from V and 4 bases from J, with 14 bases in between. The CDR3 sequence: CASSPRQASYGYTF. CDR3 DNA: TGTGCCAGTAGTCCTCGACAAGCGAGCTATGGCTACACCTTC.

The rearrangement uses TRBV6-1 and TRBJ2-3; 10 bases fit TRBD1. Germline loops: CDR1 MNHNS, CDR2 SASEGT. This CDR3 comprises 15 residues. V gave up 6 bases and J gave up 4 bases; unmatched junction bases: 7. The CDR3 coding sequence is TGTGCCAGCAGCTGGGAGACAGGGGGCGCAGATACGCAGTATTTT. This gives the protein CASSWETGGADTQYF.

The V and J genes are TRBV2 and TRBJ1-5; D ambiguous. CDR3 length: 16 amino acids. Germline assignment: CDR1 SNHLY and CDR2 FYNNEI. V shed 2 bases and J shed 9 bases, with 20 bases lying between them. CDR3 in DNA: TGTGCCAGCAGTGAAAACCCCAGCGGACCCCGGACGCCCCAGCATTTT. Its protein product is CASSENPSGPRTPQHF.

This chain joins TRBV10-3 and TRBJ2-7, with D possibly being TRBD1 (6 bases). With 3 bases removed from V and 4 bases from J, the gap between germline ends came to 13 bases. Germline values: CDR1 ENHRY, CDR2 SYGVKD. The CDR3 is made up of 14 amino acids. CDR3 in amino acids: CAISEKGDTYEQYF. DNA for the CDR3: TGTGCCATCAGTGAAAAGGGGGACACTTACGAGCAGTACTTC.

The chain joins TRBV11-2 to TRBJ2-1, with TRBD2 as a possible D gene (6 bases). Germline CDR1 SGHAT, CDR2 FQNNGV. The CDR3 sequence is 16 residues long. The germline V and J ends were trimmed by 2 bases and 4 bases, with 15 bases remaining between them. The CDR3 loop is CASSLRWRDSYNEQFF. CDR3 DNA sequence: TGTGCCAGCAGCTTACGTTGGCGGGACTCATACAATGAGCAGTTCTTC.

The genes are TRBV6-6 and TRBJ2-7; 7 bases are shared with TRBD2. Germline loops: CDR1 MNHNY, CDR2 SVGAGI (reference sequence). This CDR3 spans 12 amino acids. V was clipped by 6 bases and J by 2 bases; unmatched bases: 1. This CDR3 reads CASRGGAYEQYF. The CDR3 nucleotides are TGTGCCAGCAGGGGGGGGGCCTACGAGCAGTACTTC.

J is TRBJ2-2 and V is TRBV19, with 8 bases aligning to TRBD1. V trimming: 5 bases; J trimming: 7 bases; junction bases outside the gene matches: 9. This CDR3 has 15 amino acids. Germline V gives CDR1 LNHDA, CDR2 SQIVND (reference sequence). CDR3 residues: CASSSRTGSFGELFF. The CDR3 DNA sequence: TGTGCCAGTAGTTCTCGGACAGGGTCCTTCGGGGAGCTGTTTTTT.

The CDR3 nucleotides are TGTGCCAGCTCAACCGACAGGGGCTACAATGAGCAGTTCTTC. Translated: CASSTDRGYNEQFF. This chain links TRBV18 with TRBJ2-1, with 8 bases aligning to TRBD1. Germline V gene lookup returns CDR1 KGHSH and CDR2 LQKENI. The CDR3 totals 14 residues. V shed 5 bases and J 3 bases; nucleotides not matched to a gene: 3.

The genes are TRBV28 and TRBJ1-1, with D uncertain. In germline, CDR1 is MDHEN, CDR2 SYDVKM. The CDR3 extends over 13 amino acids. V gave up 7 bases and J gave up 1 base, with 10 bases separating them. CDR3 loop: CASTTSQNTEAFF. CDR3 sequence (DNA): TGTGCCAGCACAACAAGCCAGAACACTGAAGCTTTCTTT.